The source of this T cell receptor beta chain is a study of OX40 agonist ivuxolimab in advanced cancers. The CDR3 has 17 residues. With 0 bases removed from V and 5 bases from J, the gap between germline ends came to 19 bases. Germline CDR1 LGHNA, CDR2 YNFKEQ. Study-level results: There were also nonresponders showing low normalized T-cell clonal expansion.

The method was immunoSEQ multiplex PCR; TCRdb's version includes in-frame clones alone and lacks a portion of them. The data show about 81,000 clones, approximately 94% seen once. About this clone: What it recognizes is unknown.

This receptor was identified in an adult with an advanced solid tumor such as melanoma, head and neck, liver or kidney cancer. The chain recombines TRBV4-2 with TRBJ1-2; D is possibly TRBD1 (6 bases). Sequences were derived from CD4+ or CD8+ T cells sorted from blood, sampled in a trial of the OX40 agonist ivuxolimab. In DNA, the CDR3 is TGTGCCAGCAGCCAAGAGCCGAGGAGCGGCAGGGGATATGGCTACACCTTC. It encodes CASSQEPRSGRGYGYTF.